This T cell receptor beta chain appears in the sequencing data of a study of T cell repertoires in cytomegalovirus infection. About the research overall: Public TCR beta signatures marked donors with CMV infection and the matching HLA. Study-wide points: It was HLA-C-restricted CMV-specific TCR beta clonotypes that dominated the response ex vivo. CMV carriers having the relevant HLA were flagged by cumulative public TCR beta family frequency.

In TCRdb, the reads were re-called with MiXCR into one record per CDR3 protein. The sample shows around 530,000 distinct CDR3 sequences, 26% of them seen only once. Germline CDR1 is SGHVT and CDR2 is SQSDAQ. J was trimmed by 2 bases and V by 7 bases; bases with no gene match: 11. The CDR3 is 15 residues long. On this clonotype: The antigen is not known.

This TCR derives from a human donor in good health (CMV status not recorded). Some clones in this sample may be carry-over from other donors' samples. The chain links TRBV7-4 to TRBJ2-7; 7 nucleotides line up with TRBD1. Sequencing was done on a sample of PBMCs. CDR3 DNA sequence: TGTGCCAGCAACAACGACAGGGTGCCTCCCTACGAGCAGTACTTC. This gives the protein CASNNDRVPPYEQYF.